The rows below give T cell receptor beta chains drawn from one sample of a study of blood T cell repertoires in COVID-19. Sequenced by immunoSEQ multiplex PCR; TCRdb stores in-frame clones only, minus some. The repertoire holds fewer than 55,000 clones, with roughly four fifths as singletons. The specimen was peripheral blood. Every receptor here comes from a woman of 80 years or more with COVID-19, enrolled during active disease. Each CDR3 is given with its conserved first and last residue. D genes are given only for firm matches. Clone size appears in some rows only: once, few, many, or a class for an expanded clone.

cdr3_nt,cdr3_aa,clone_size,d_call,v_call,j_call
TGTGCCAGTAGTGGAGGACAGGGCAACACTGAAGCTTTCTTT,CASSGGQGNTEAFF,NA,TRBD1,TRBV19,TRBJ1-1
TGTGCCAGCAGCGCGACTAGCGGGAGGACGAACACCGGGGAGCTGTTTTTT,CASSATSGRTNTGELFF,NA,TRBD2,TRBV9,TRBJ2-2
TGTGCCAGCAGCTTAGTTGCAAGAGTCGGTTCCTCGCGGTCCTACGAGCAGTACTTC,CASSLVARVGSSRSYEQYF,NA,NA,TRBV7-8,TRBJ2-7
TGCAGCGTTGGAAAGGACAGCAATGAGCAGTTCTTC,CSVGKDSNEQFF,NA,NA,TRBV29-1,TRBJ2-1
TGTGCCAGCAGCTTTGGGCTCTCTGGAAACACCATATATTTT,CASSFGLSGNTIYF,NA,NA,TRBV5-5,TRBJ1-3
TGTGCCAGCAGCCCGGCCGTCCAGGGGCTCTGGGGCTACACCTTC,CASSPAVQGLWGYTF,NA,NA,TRBV5-5,TRBJ1-2
TGTGCCAGCTCACCTGGGGGCGCGAAGACCGGGGAGCTGTTTTTT,CASSPGGAKTGELFF,NA,NA,TRBV18,TRBJ2-2
TGTGCCAGTGACATTGAGGGACAGGACAACTCAGCTTTCTTT,CASDIEGQDNSAFF,NA,TRBD1,TRBV6-7,TRBJ1-1
TGTGCCAGCAGATCAGCGGGGGGCACCTACAATGAGCAGTTCTTC,CASRSAGGTYNEQFF,NA,TRBD2,TRBV7-9,TRBJ2-1
TGTGCCAGCAGCAACGAGGAGGAGGAATACTACGAGCAGTACTTC,CASSNEEEEYYEQYF,NA,NA,TRBV21-1,TRBJ2-7
TGTGCCAGCAGTGAAGACAGAACGAACACCGGGGAGCTGTTTTTT,CASSEDRTNTGELFF,NA,NA,TRBV2,TRBJ2-2
TGTGCCAGCAGCTTAAATAGCGGGAGGGAAGACTACAATGAGCAGTTCTTC,CASSLNSGREDYNEQFF,NA,TRBD2,TRBV7-3,TRBJ2-1
TGTGCCAGCAGCCCCCAACCTAAAAGCACAGATACGCAGTATTTT,CASSPQPKSTDTQYF,NA,NA,TRBV7-6,TRBJ2-3
TGTGCCACCAGTGGGCTTGTCGAGGCCGAGCAGTACTTC,CATSGLVEAEQYF,few,NA,TRBV24-1,TRBJ2-7
TGTGCCAGCAGCTCAGGGGGACCCGTGAGCAATCAGCCCCAGCATTTT,CASSSGGPVSNQPQHF,once,TRBD1,TRBV5-5,TRBJ1-5
TGTGCTAGTGGTTTGGTACAAGGGAGGGGGGAGACCCAGTACTTC,CASGLVQGRGETQYF,NA,NA,TRBV12-5,TRBJ2-5
TGTGCCGCCCGACAGGGTTCTAACGAGCAGTACTTC,CAARQGSNEQYF,NA,TRBD1,TRBV10-3,TRBJ2-7
TGTGCCAGCAGTTTTGTTTCCGGGATCTCCTACGAGCAGTACTTC,CASSFVSGISYEQYF,NA,NA,TRBV27,TRBJ2-7
TGTGCCAGCAGTTCCCCCAGGGATGGCTACACCTTC,CASSSPRDGYTF,NA,NA,TRBV6-5,TRBJ1-2
TGTGCCAGCAGCTTGGAACTAGTCTACGAGCAGTACTTC,CASSLELVYEQYF,NA,NA,TRBV11-2,TRBJ2-7
TGCAGTGCTAGAGGGGGGGTGCCCCAGCATTTT,CSARGGVPQHF,NA,NA,TRBV20-1,TRBJ1-5
TGCGCCAGCAGCTTGGTCAGGGGGGACACCGGGGAGCTGTTTTTT,CASSLVRGDTGELFF,NA,NA,TRBV5-1,TRBJ2-2
TGTGCCAGCAGCCCAGGGACAGACCCGAACACCGGGGAGCTGTTTTTT,CASSPGTDPNTGELFF,NA,TRBD1,TRBV5-6,TRBJ2-2
TGTGCCAGCAGCTCCGGGACAGGTCTTTTCTACACCTTC,CASSSGTGLFYTF,NA,TRBD1,TRBV5-5,TRBJ1-2
TGTGCCAGCAGTGCCGGGACTAGCGGCTACAATGAGCAGTTCTTC,CASSAGTSGYNEQFF,NA,TRBD2,TRBV6-4,TRBJ2-1
TGTGCCAGCAGCGCCTTGGGGAGGGAAGAGACCCAGTACTTC,CASSALGREETQYF,once,TRBD2,TRBV11-1,TRBJ2-5
TGTGCCAGCGGGGAGGCGGGGGGAGCCGGGGAGCTGTTTTTT,CASGEAGGAGELFF,many,TRBD2,TRBV9,TRBJ2-2
TGTGCCACCAGTGATTACCGGGAAAACATTCAGTACTTC,CATSDYRENIQYF,NA,NA,TRBV24-1,TRBJ2-4
TGTGCCAGCAGCGTAACTAGCGGGAGTTACGAGCAGTACTTC,CASSVTSGSYEQYF,NA,TRBD2,TRBV9,TRBJ2-7
TGTGCCAGCAGCCTCCGGGAGTCCTACAATGAGCAGTTCTTC,CASSLRESYNEQFF,NA,NA,TRBV3-1/TRBV3-2,TRBJ2-1
TGTGCCAGCAGCCTACGACTCGAGCGGAGAGCTGCGGGGGAGCTGTTTTTT,CASSLRLERRAAGELFF,NA,NA,TRBV11-2,TRBJ2-2
TGCAGCGGGGGGCTAGCGGGAATAATAGATACGCAGTATTTT,CSGGLAGIIDTQYF,NA,TRBD2,TRBV29-1,TRBJ2-3
TGCGCCAGCAGCTCCCTAGCGGGCGCCTACAATGAGCAGTTCTTC,CASSSLAGAYNEQFF,NA,TRBD2,TRBV5-1,TRBJ2-1
TGCGCCAGCAGCCAAGCTGGACTAACCCCAGATACGCAGTATTTT,CASSQAGLTPDTQYF,NA,NA,TRBV4-1,TRBJ2-3
TGTGCCAGCAGCTATGACAGGGGGCTCTACGAGCAGTACTTC,CASSYDRGLYEQYF,NA,TRBD1,TRBV5-4,TRBJ2-7
TGTGCCAGCTCACCAAACCTTCCAGATTATAATGAAAAACTGTTTTTT,CASSPNLPDYNEKLFF,NA,NA,TRBV18,TRBJ1-4
TGTGCCAGCAGGGGTCAGGTCAATGAAAAACTGTTTTTT,CASRGQVNEKLFF,NA,NA,TRBV27,TRBJ1-4
TGTGCCAGCAGTTCAACCGCAGGGGGCTTAGGTCAGCCCCAGCATTTT,CASSSTAGGLGQPQHF,NA,TRBD1,TRBV27,TRBJ1-5
TGTGCCAGCAGCCTCAAGGCGGCGGGAGAGACCCAGTACTTC,CASSLKAAGETQYF,NA,NA,TRBV6-5,TRBJ2-5